These 23 T cell receptor beta chains were all obtained from the same sample, sequenced in a study of blood T cell repertoires in COVID-19. Clones were read by immunoSEQ multiplex PCR, and TCRdb kept only the in-frame ones, dropping some. The sample shows around 390,000 clones, around nine tenths of them seen only once. The sequenced sample consisted of PBMCs or T cells enriched from blood (not recorded which). These TCRs come from a woman aged 50 to 60 who had recovered from COVID-19.

V is TRBV5-1 and J is TRBJ1-3; perhaps TRBD1 as D (6 bases). CDR1 and CDR2 (germline): SGHRS, YFSETQ. V lost 4 bases and J lost 0, with 14 bases in between. The CDR3 spans 16 residues. The chain's CDR3 is CASSPGQTLSGNTIYF. DNA for the CDR3: TGCGCCAGCAGCCCCGGACAGACCCTCTCTGGAAACACCATATATTTT. Using reference TRBV5-1 and TRBJ1-3 for the parts outside the CDR3, the full variable domain is KAGVTQTPRYLIKTRGQQVTLSCSPISGHRSVSWYQQTPGQGLQFLFEYFSETQRNKGNFPGRFSGRQFSNSRSEMNVSTLELGDSALYLCASSPGQTLSGNTIYFGEGSWLTVV.

The CDR3 spells CASSADRGRFGETQYF. CDR3 bases: TGTGCCAGCAGTGCGGACAGGGGGCGATTTGGCGAGACCCAGTACTTC. The V and J genes are TRBV6-1 and TRBJ2-5, with 11 positions matching TRBD1. The CDR3 is 16 residues long. Germline V CDR1 and CDR2: MNHNS, SASEGT. With 4 bases clipped from V and 5 bases from J, the junction kept 9 bases outside the gene matches.

There are a few counts of this clone. The rearrangement joins TRBV7-2 to TRBJ1-1; D is uncertain. CDR3 length: 13 amino acids. The germline gives CDR1 SGHTA, CDR2 FQGNSA. Trimming cost V 0 bases and J 5 bases, with 7 bases left between them. The CDR3 sequence: CASSLALSTEAFF. The CDR3 DNA follows: TGTGCCAGCAGCTTAGCGCTAAGTACTGAAGCTTTCTTT.

The chain joins TRBV7-2 to TRBJ2-2, with TRBD2 identical over 10 bases. Germline CDR1 is SGHTA and CDR2 is FQGNSA. V was pared by 4 bases and J by 2 bases, with 4 bases of the junction left unmatched. The CDR3 consists of 16 residues. The CDR3 coding sequence is TGTGCCAGCAGCTCCAGCGGGGGGGTCAACACCGGGGAGCTGTTTTTT. Its protein product is CASSSSGGVNTGELFF.

The chain links TRBV7-9 to TRBJ1-4, with 7 bases fitting TRBD1. The CDR3 runs to 16 residues. CDR1 is SEHNR, CDR2 FQNEAQ, per germline (reference sequence). Trimming at V came to 2 bases and at J to 1 base, leaving 4 bases not matched to a gene. The CDR3 sequence is CASSLTGAQTNEKLFF. The CDR3 DNA reads TGTGCCAGCAGCTTAACAGGGGCGCAAACTAATGAAAAACTGTTTTTT.

The rearrangement links TRBV28 to TRBJ2-1, with 11 nucleotides matching TRBD1. Germline CDR1 MDHEN, CDR2 SYDVKM. V trimming: 6 bases; J trimming: 11 bases; junction bases outside the gene matches: 9. The CDR3 has 14 amino acids. The CDR3, as DNA: TGTGCCAGCAGGGACGGGACAGGGGGAACTCAGCAGTTCTTC. As protein: CASRDGTGGTQQFF.

The chain employs TRBV19 and TRBJ1-1, with unresolved D. The V end was cut by 10 bases, the J end by 0 bases, with 15 bases between. The CDR3 has 14 amino acids. Looked up from germline, CDR1 is LNHDA and CDR2 is SQIVND (reference sequence). CDR3 protein: CATHSGQMNTEAFF. In DNA, the CDR3 is TGTGCCACCCATAGCGGGCAAATGAACACTGAAGCTTTCTTT. Full variable domain (missing parts from reference TRBV19 and TRBJ1-1): DGGITQSPKYLFRKEGQNVTLSCEQNLNHDAMYWYRQDPGQGLRLIYYSQIVNDFQKGDIAEGYSVSREKKESFPLTVTSAQKNPTAFYLCATHSGQMNTEAFFGQGTRLTVV.

This chain joins TRBV5-1 and TRBJ1-3; tentatively, D is TRBD1 (5 bases). V was trimmed by 4 bases and J by 0 bases, leaving 20 bases between them. Germline loops: CDR1 SGHRS, CDR2 YFSETQ. There are 18 residues in the CDR3. This CDR3 reads CASSPGHLQTLSGNTIYF. DNA for the CDR3: TGCGCCAGCAGCCCCGGACATCTTCAGACCCTCTCTGGAAACACCATATATTTT.

The chain employs TRBV23-1 and TRBJ2-7; D is perhaps TRBD2 (6 bases). TRBV23-1 carries the ORF label, with uncertain function. V lost 6 bases to trimming and J lost 0 bases, with 12 bases between them. The CDR3 has 14 residues. CDR3: CASRPGDLSYEQYF. CDR3 DNA sequence: TGCGCCAGCAGACCGGGGGACCTCTCCTACGAGCAGTACTTC.

This rearrangement joins TRBV19 to TRBJ1-4; D is ambiguous. Trimming cost V 0 bases and J 7 bases, with 15 bases left between them. Germline V gene sequence: CDR1 LNHDA, CDR2 SQIVND (reference sequence). CDR3 length: 16 amino acids. CDR3 nucleotides: TGTGCCAGTAGTATAGATGCGGCATCCAGTCGTGAAAAACTGTTTTTT. Translated: CASSIDAASSREKLFF. The complete variable domain, with remaining parts taken from reference TRBV19 and TRBJ1-4, reads DGGITQSPKYLFRKEGQNVTLSCEQNLNHDAMYWYRQDPGQGLRLIYYSQIVNDFQKGDIAEGYSVSREKKESFPLTVTSAQKNPTAFYLCASSIDAASSREKLFFGSGTQLSVL.

J is TRBJ2-4 and V is TRBV6-5; the match to TRBD1 covers 8 bases. This CDR3 has 13 amino acids. Germline-derived CDR1 and CDR2 are MNHEY and SVGAGI. In nucleotides, the CDR3 is TGTGTCAGGGGGCTGTTGGCCAAAAACATTCAGTACTTC. It specifies CVRGLLAKNIQYF.

The chain couples TRBV11-2 to TRBJ1-6, with D hard to call. The germline V gene has CDR1 SGHAT and CDR2 FQNNGV. This CDR3 comprises 17 residues. With 3 bases removed from V and 0 bases from J, the gap between germline ends came to 12 bases. Here the CDR3 reads CASSFPEGSSYNSPLHF. In nucleotides, the CDR3 is TGTGCCAGCAGCTTCCCCGAGGGAAGCTCCTATAATTCACCCCTCCACTTT. The entire variable domain, with the rest obtained from reference TRBV11-2 and TRBJ1-6, is as follows: EAGVAQSPRYKIIEKRQSVAFWCNPISGHATLYWYQQILGQGPKLLIQFQNNGVVDDSQLPKDRFSAERLKGVDSTLKIQPAKLEDSAVYLCASSFPEGSSYNSPLHFGNGTRLTVT.

V is TRBV7-6 and J is TRBJ2-3, with 11 positions matching TRBD2. The V segment lost 4 bases and the J segment 0 bases; nucleotides outside the gene matches: 3. The CDR3 contains 16 residues. Per germline, CDR1 SGHVS and CDR2 FNYEAQ. The CDR3 sequence is CASSSGLAESTDTQYF. DNA for the CDR3: TGTGCCAGCAGCTCGGGACTAGCGGAAAGCACAGATACGCAGTATTTT.

The chain combines TRBV27 with TRBJ1-5, with a possible D match to TRBD1 (5 bases). The CDR3 length is 17 residues. The V end lost 5 bases, the J end lost 2 bases, and 19 bases lay between the germline ends. Germline CDR1 and CDR2: MNHEY and SMNVEV (reference sequence). CDR3 in amino acids: CASSISRGEGGNQPQHF. In nucleotides, the CDR3 is TGTGCCAGCAGTATTAGTCGGGGGGAGGGTGGCAATCAGCCCCAGCATTTT.

The chain couples TRBV6-2 or TRBV6-3 to TRBJ1-2; 8 positions agree with TRBD1. The CDR3 contains 17 residues. Germline CDR1 MNHEY, CDR2 SVGEGT. J was trimmed by 5 bases and V by 5 bases; bases with no gene match: 16. The CDR3 nucleotides are TGTGCCAGCAGTGGCCGGGACAGGTCGCAGAGATCATATGGCTACACCTTC. It encodes CASSGRDRSQRSYGYTF.

The chain couples TRBV20-1 to TRBJ2-1; the match to TRBD2 covers 7 bases. The CDR3 runs 15 residues. J lost 4 bases, V lost 3 bases, and 9 bases had no gene match. Germline V gives CDR1 DFQATT, CDR2 SNEGSKA (reference sequence). The CDR3 protein is CSASQSGGGYNEQFF. The CDR3 DNA reads TGCAGTGCTAGTCAGTCGGGGGGAGGATACAATGAGCAGTTCTTC.

The gene calls are TRBV2 and TRBJ1-1; D is perhaps TRBD1 (6 bases). Germline V gene lookup returns CDR1 SNHLY and CDR2 FYNNEI. CDR3 size: 14 residues. Trimming left V 3 bases short and J 5 bases short, with 13 bases between. The CDR3 sequence: CASSEAGAGTEAFF. The CDR3 region has the DNA TGTGCCAGCAGTGAGGCAGGGGCAGGAACTGAAGCTTTCTTT.

The chain employs TRBV18 and TRBJ2-7; no definite D call. CDR1 KGHSH and CDR2 LQKENI come from the germline V gene. CDR3 length: 13 residues. Trimming left V 0 bases short and J 6 bases short, with 9 bases between. The CDR3 is CASSPPSPPEQYF. CDR3 in DNA: TGTGCCAGCTCACCACCGAGTCCACCCGAGCAGTACTTC.

The rearrangement joins TRBV28 to TRBJ1-3; tentatively, D is TRBD1 (6 bases). The CDR3 is 16 residues long. Germline V CDR1 and CDR2: MDHEN, SYDVKM. Trimming removed 2 bases at V and 3 bases at J, with 14 bases between. DNA of the CDR3: TGTGCCAGCAGTTTACGCAGAGCAGGGGTTGGAAACACCATATATTTT. This codes for CASSLRRAGVGNTIYF. The complete variable domain, with remaining parts taken from reference TRBV28 and TRBJ1-3, reads DVKVTQSSRYLVKRTGEKVFLECVQDMDHENMFWYRQDPGLGLRLIYFSYDVKMKEKGDIPEGYSVSREKKERFSLILESASTNQTSMYLCASSLRRAGVGNTIYFGEGSWLTVV.

V usage is TRBV30 and J usage is TRBJ1-1, with D unclear. In germline, CDR1 is GTSNPN, CDR2 SVGIG (reference sequence). The CDR3 spans 12 residues. The V end was cut by 2 bases, the J end by 4 bases, with 8 bases between. The CDR3 loop reads CAWSLWSTEAFF. The CDR3 DNA reads TGTGCCTGGAGTCTCTGGAGCACTGAAGCTTTCTTT.

This clone was seen once. J is TRBJ1-2 and V is TRBV2, with 9 bases that match TRBD1. V trimming: 3 bases; J trimming: 3 bases; junction bases outside the gene matches: 8. From germline, CDR1 is SNHLY and CDR2 FYNNEI. The CDR3 extends over 16 amino acids. The DNA of the CDR3 is TGTGCCAGCAGTGATCGGGACAGGGACATAGACTATGGCTACACCTTC. It specifies CASSDRDRDIDYGYTF.

This chain links TRBV4-1 with TRBJ2-1; D remains unclear. Germline loops: CDR1 MGHRA, CDR2 YSYEKL. This CDR3 spans 17 amino acids. V lost 0 bases, J lost 0 bases, and 12 bases lay in between. CDR3 protein: CASSQDGTRSSYNEQFF. The CDR3 DNA reads as TGCGCCAGCAGCCAAGATGGCACCCGGAGCTCCTACAATGAGCAGTTCTTC.

The chain is built from TRBV6-5 and TRBJ2-5; perhaps TRBD2 as D (5 bases). Deletions cut 7 bases from V and 2 bases from J, with 11 bases between. The CDR3 is made up of 13 amino acids. Germline assignment: CDR1 MNHEY and CDR2 SVGAGI. The CDR3 nucleotides are TGTGCCAGCAAAGCCAGCGGACAAGAGACCCAGTACTTC. It encodes CASKASGQETQYF.